This T cell receptor beta chain originates from a study of blood T cell repertoires in COVID-19. Study-level information: Donors in the United States, Italy and Spain gave samples during acute or convalescent COVID-19.

Authors' processing steps: Reference gene primer amplification in the assay estimated nucleated cell counts. The data were produced by immunoSEQ multiplex PCR, yet TCRdb's version contains in-frame clones alone and is incomplete. V and J calls plus clone size are reproduced from that table; the DNA served to infer D and trimming. The profile covers some 16,000 clones, with approximately 85% appearing a single time and just under 35% taken by the ten largest. With 3 bases removed from V and 1 base from J, the gap between germline ends came to 16 bases. This CDR3 spans 16 amino acids. CDR1 and CDR2 from the germline V gene are SGHRS and YFSETQ.

The TCR comes from a man between 65 and 85 years old in a cohort sampled during active COVID-19. The sequenced sample consisted of peripheral blood. This chain connects TRBV5-1 to TRBJ1-2; D possibly corresponds to TRBD1 (5 bases). The CDR3 nucleotides read TGCGCCAGCAGCTCCGGGACTAGCGGGGGTAACTATGGCTACACCTTC. Protein sequence: CASSSGTSGGNYGYTF.